The clone carrying this T cell receptor (beta chain) was recorded many times. The data belong to a study of T cells in Graves' hyperthyroidism and ophthalmopathy. TCR beta CDR3 regions were amplified from RNA. When the TCR CDR3 underwent first-round RT-PCR, the HTBI primer set was used. A single record per CDR3 protein comes from TCRdb applying MiXCR to the multiplex PCR reads. The data show about 400,000 distinct CDR3 sequences, about 15% seen once. Germline trimming cut 0 bases from V and 9 bases from J; bases unmatched to any gene: 7. The CDR3 is 15 amino acids. Per germline, CDR1 SGHAT and CDR2 FQNNGV. The study left out patients who had uncontrolled infection, other autoimmune disease, pregnancy or lactation.

This chain links TRBV11-2 with TRBJ2-1, with TRBD2 matching over 8 bases. The source is a woman aged 30 to 39 with Graves' hyperthyroidism. The sample taken for sequencing was blood. The CDR3 DNA is TGTGCCAGCAGCTTAGACCGACTAGCGACCAGTGAGCAGTTCTTC. Amino acids: CASSLDRLATSEQFF.